One and the same sample provided the 12 T cell receptor beta chains below, sequenced in a study of T-cell memory formation after mild COVID-19 (dated by TCRdb to the early 2020s). Library method: 5' RACE. TCRdb lists the instrument as Illumina NovaSeq 6000. TCRdb reprocessing: public reads trimmed at Q25 with fastp, clones called with MiXCR, in-frame beta chains kept. Each CDR3 protein appears once, grouped with its most common genes and DNA. For this sample the table gives 450,000 to 650,000 distinct CDR3 sequences, of which around 20% were detected only once. 9.5% to 15% of the sample lies in the top ten. Specimen: PBMCs or a T cell subset sorted from them (not recorded which). The receptors were sampled from an adult woman who had mild COVID-19 (a few samples of this study predate the infection). The sample titles of this study are shuffled in the database, so cell type and time point are left out; the donor was told from shared clones.

This clonotype appeared a few times. The J gene is TRBJ2-5, the V gene TRBV4-2; maybe TRBD2 (6 bases). Germline V gene sequence: CDR1 LGHNA, CDR2 YNFKEQ. This CDR3 has 14 amino acids. The V and J ends lost 4 bases and 2 bases respectively, with 11 bases between them. As DNA, the CDR3 is TGTGCCAGCAGCCCTCCGGGGGATCAAGAGACCCAGTACTTC. Translation gives CASSPPGDQETQYF.

This chain links TRBV27 with TRBJ2-3; D uncertain. The CDR3 is 13 amino acids. CDR1 is MNHEY, CDR2 SMNVEV, per germline (reference sequence). The V gene lost 4 bases and the J gene lost 2 bases, with 7 bases spanning the gap. Here the CDR3 reads CASSSLLTDTQYF. DNA of the CDR3: TGTGCCAGCAGTTCTCTACTCACAGATACGCAGTATTTT.

J is TRBJ1-6 and V is TRBV6-6, with 7 bases that match TRBD1. CDR1 and CDR2 (germline): MNHNY, SVGAGI (reference sequence). Losses at the gene ends were 5 bases for V and 5 bases for J; bases not matched to a gene: 3. The CDR3 spans 14 residues. The CDR3 DNA is TGTGCCAGCAGTAAAGACAGGGATAATTCACCCCTCCACTTT. Protein product: CASSKDRDNSPLHF.

This clonotype has just a few counts. The rearrangement links TRBV7-6 to TRBJ2-2; tentatively, D is TRBD1 (6 bases). Trimming removed 0 bases from V and 5 bases from J, with 13 bases in between. The CDR3 consists of 16 residues. CDR1 and CDR2 (germline): SGHVS, FNYEAQ. DNA for the CDR3: TGTGCCAGCAGCTTAGCGGGGGCGCTCCGGACCGGGGAGCTGTTTTTT. Amino acid sequence: CASSLAGALRTGELFF. Based on the CDR3 plus reference TRBV7-6 and TRBJ2-2, the full variable domain is GAGVSQSPRYKVTKRGQDVALRCDPISGHVSLYWYRQALGQGPEFLTYFNYEAQQDKSGLPNDRFSAERPEGSISTLTIQRTEQRDSAMYRCASSLAGALRTGELFFGEGSRLTVL.

This clonotype was observed a handful of times. The V and J genes are TRBV6-5 and TRBJ2-7; D may be TRBD1 (6 bases). V was cut by 3 bases and J by 1 base, with 16 bases left in between. The germline CDR1 and CDR2 sequences are MNHEY and SVGAGI. CDR3 size: 16 residues. This CDR3 reads CASSYPLDRGSYEQYF. CDR3 DNA: TGTGCCAGCAGTTATCCGTTGGACAGAGGGTCCTACGAGCAGTACTTC.

This clonotype was detected only a few times. The chain couples TRBV7-2 to TRBJ2-1; D is unresolved. The V end lost 4 bases, the J end lost 8 bases, and 18 bases lay between the germline ends. CDR1 is SGHTA and CDR2 is FQGNSA in the germline V gene. The CDR3 is made up of 15 amino acids. The CDR3 reads CASSSTSGRTHEQFF. CDR3 DNA: TGTGCCAGCAGCTCGACCTCCGGGCGTACCCATGAGCAGTTCTTC.

V usage is TRBV5-1 and J usage is TRBJ2-7, with TRBD2 as a possible D gene (5 bases). The CDR3 is 13 residues long. V was cut by 0 bases and J by 7 bases, with 11 bases left in between. Germline CDR1 and CDR2: SGHRS and YFSETQ. The CDR3 DNA is TGCGCCAGCAGCTTGGGGACTCTCGTGGAGCAGTACTTC. Its protein is CASSLGTLVEQYF.

V and J are TRBV29-1 and TRBJ1-2, with 7 bases lining up with TRBD1. This CDR3 spans 14 amino acids. Trimming at V came to 6 bases and at J to 4 bases, leaving 11 bases not matched to a gene. Germline V CDR1 and CDR2: SQVTM, ANQGSEA. The CDR3 bases are TGCAGCGTCGGGGACAGTACACTCGGCTATGGCTACACCTTC. Translated, it gives CSVGDSTLGYGYTF.

This clonotype was found a few times. This chain joins TRBV9 and TRBJ2-1; D unclear. V was pared by 5 bases and J by 7 bases, with 13 bases between. This CDR3 comprises 13 residues. The germline CDR1 and CDR2 sequences are SGDLS and YYNGEE. The CDR3, as DNA: TGTGCCAGCAGGGGTACAAATGAGAATGAGCAGTTCTTC. Its translation: CASRGTNENEQFF.

There are a few counts of this clonotype. CDR3 loop: CASSLARQDLSGYTF. The CDR3 region has the DNA TGTGCCAGCAGTTTAGCTAGGCAAGACTTGTCCGGCTACACCTTC. The genes are TRBV12-3 or TRBV12-4 and TRBJ1-2; D call uncertain. The V end was cut by 0 bases, the J end by 8 bases, with 16 bases between. This CDR3 is built from 15 residues.

The gene calls are TRBV7-9 and TRBJ2-7; D is uncertain. V lost 4 bases to trimming and J lost 4 bases, with 17 bases between them. Germline V CDR1 and CDR2: SEHNR, FQNEAQ (reference sequence). The CDR3 totals 15 residues. CDR3 sequence (DNA): TGTGCCAGCAGCTCGGCCACAACCGACGGGTACGAGCAGTACTTC. Translated, it gives CASSSATTDGYEQYF.

The chain uses TRBV7-2 and TRBJ1-5; D possibly corresponds to TRBD1 (6 bases). V was trimmed by 5 bases and J by 6 bases, leaving 17 bases between them. CDR1 and CDR2 (germline): SGHTA, FQGNSA. CDR3 length: 15 amino acids. CDR3: CASSVVLQGSQPQHF. The CDR3 DNA is TGTGCCAGCAGCGTTGTCTTGCAGGGGAGTCAGCCCCAGCATTTT.